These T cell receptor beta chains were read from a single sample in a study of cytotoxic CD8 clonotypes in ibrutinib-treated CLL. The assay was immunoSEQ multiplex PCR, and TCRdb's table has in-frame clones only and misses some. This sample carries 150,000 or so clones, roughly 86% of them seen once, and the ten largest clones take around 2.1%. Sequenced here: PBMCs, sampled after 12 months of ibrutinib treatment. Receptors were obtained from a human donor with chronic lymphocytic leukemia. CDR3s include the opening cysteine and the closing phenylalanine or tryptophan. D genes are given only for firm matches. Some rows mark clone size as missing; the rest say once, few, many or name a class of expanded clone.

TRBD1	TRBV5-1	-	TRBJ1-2	TGCGCCAGCAGTCCGGGACAGCAAAACTATGGCTACACCTTC	CASSPGQQNYGYTF
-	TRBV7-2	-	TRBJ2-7	TGTGCCAGCACCCAGATGGGGGGGGCCAGCTACGAGCAGTACTTC	CASTQMGGASYEQYF
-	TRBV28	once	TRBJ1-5	TGTGCCAGCAGTTTACAGGGCCAGCCCCAGCATTTT	CASSLQGQPQHF
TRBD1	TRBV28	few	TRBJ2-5	TGTGCCAGCAGCCTGACAGGGTTGGGGGTGACCCAGTACTTC	CASSLTGLGVTQYF
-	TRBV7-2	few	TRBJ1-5	TGTGCCAGCAGCCTACAGGTCAATCAGCCCCAGCATTTT	CASSLQVNQPQHF
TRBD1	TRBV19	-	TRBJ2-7	TGTGCCAGTAGTACCGGACAGGGCCACGAGCAGTACTTC	CASSTGQGHEQYF
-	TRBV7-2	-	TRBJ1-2	TGTGCCAGCACCCCAGGGACTTACGGCTACACCTTC	CASTPGTYGYTF
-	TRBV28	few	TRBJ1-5	TGTGCCAGCAGTCCCCGGCGGGGATTGGGCAATCAGCCCCAGCATTTT	CASSPRRGLGNQPQHF
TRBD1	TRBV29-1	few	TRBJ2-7	TGCAGCATGAGGGGACAGGCCTACGAGCAGTACTTC	CSMRGQAYEQYF
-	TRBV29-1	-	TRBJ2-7	TGCAGCGCCCGTTTAGGGACGGATTACGAGCAGTACTTC	CSARLGTDYEQYF
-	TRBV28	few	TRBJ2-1	TGTGCCAGCAGTTTAGGCCCCTCATCAGTACTCTCCTACAATGAGCAGTTCTTC	CASSLGPSSVLSYNEQFF
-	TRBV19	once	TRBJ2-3	TGTGCCAGTAGTATGAGGCCAGATACGCAGTATTTT	CASSMRPDTQYF
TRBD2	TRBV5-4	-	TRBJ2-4	TGTGCCAGCAGCTTGGTTCTAGCGGGAGCTCCCAAAAACATTCAGTACTTC	CASSLVLAGAPKNIQYF
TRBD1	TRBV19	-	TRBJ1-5	TGTGCCAGTAGTTGGGGACAGACGAATCAGCCCCAGCATTTT	CASSWGQTNQPQHF
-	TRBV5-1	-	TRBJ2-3	TGCGCCAGCAGCTTGGTTGATGCACACACAGATACGCAGTATTTT	CASSLVDAHTDTQYF
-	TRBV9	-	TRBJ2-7	TGTGCCAGCAGCCCTAGTTCGTCCTCCTACGAGCAGTACTTC	CASSPSSSSYEQYF
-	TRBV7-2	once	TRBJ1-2	TGTGCCAGCAGCTCACCACAGGGAAACTATGGCTACACCTTC	CASSSPQGNYGYTF
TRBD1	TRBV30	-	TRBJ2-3	TGTGCCTGGAGTAAGACAGGGGGCTTCACAGATACGCAGTATTTT	CAWSKTGGFTDTQYF
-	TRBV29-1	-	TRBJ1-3	TGCAGCGTTGTCAGCACACCAACCGTCTCAGGAAACACCATATATTTT	CSVVSTPTVSGNTIYF
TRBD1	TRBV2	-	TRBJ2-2	TGTGCCAGCAGTGGACAGGGTAGCACCGGGGAGCTGTTTTTT	CASSGQGSTGELFF
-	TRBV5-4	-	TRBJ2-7	TGTGCCAGCAGCTTCCGGGAACTTCCCTACGAGCAGTACTTC	CASSFRELPYEQYF
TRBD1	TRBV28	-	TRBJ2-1	TGTGCCAGCAGAACACTAGGACAGGGGAGTAAGAGTGAGCAGTTCTTC	CASRTLGQGSKSEQFF
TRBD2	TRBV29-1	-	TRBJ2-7	TGCAGCGTTGGAGTCGGGAGGGGTTACGAGCAGTACTTC	CSVGVGRGYEQYF
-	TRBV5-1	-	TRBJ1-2	TGCGCCAGCAGCTTCGGTGGCGGAGGGAACTATGGCTACACCTTC	CASSFGGGGNYGYTF
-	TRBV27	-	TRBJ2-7	TGTGCCAGCAGTCCTGGGGACACAGGATACGAGCAGTACTTC	CASSPGDTGYEQYF
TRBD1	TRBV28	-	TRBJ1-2	TGTGCCAGCAGCCCAAGGGGGACAGGGTTCTATGGCTACACCTTC	CASSPRGTGFYGYTF
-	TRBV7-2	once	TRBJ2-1	TGTGCCAGCAGCTTAACCGCCTACAATGAGCAGTTCTTC	CASSLTAYNEQFF
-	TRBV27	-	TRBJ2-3	TGTGCCAGCAGTTTGGACCGGAGCACAGATACGCAGTATTTT	CASSLDRSTDTQYF
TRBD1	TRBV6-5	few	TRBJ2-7	TGTGCCAGCAGTTACAGACAGGGGCCAGCCTACGAGCAGTACTTC	CASSYRQGPAYEQYF
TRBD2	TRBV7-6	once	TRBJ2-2	TGTGCCAGCAGCTTCCGACGGACTAGCGGGAGACCACGGAACACCGGGGAGCTGTTTTTT	CASSFRRTSGRPRNTGELFF
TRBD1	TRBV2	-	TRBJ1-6	TGTGCCAGCAGTGAACACGGACAGGGTCCAGCACCCCTCCACTTT	CASSEHGQGPAPLHF
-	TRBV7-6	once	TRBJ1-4	TGTGCCAGCAGCCTCTCGTCTGGGAATGGTGAAAAACTGTTTTTT	CASSLSSGNGEKLFF
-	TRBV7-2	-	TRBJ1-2	TGTGCCAGCAGCCCAGACAGGATATCTGGCTACACCTTC	CASSPDRISGYTF
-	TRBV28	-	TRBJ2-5	TGTGCCAGCAGTTTAAGATCCGGTGCGTCGGAGACCCAGTACTTC	CASSLRSGASETQYF
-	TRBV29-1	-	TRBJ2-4	TGCAGCGCACCAGACTCTCCTCCAGGAGCCAAAAACATTCAGTACTTC	CSAPDSPPGAKNIQYF
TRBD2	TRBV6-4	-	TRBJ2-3	TGTGCCAGCAGTCCTGGACTAGCGGGGCGAGATACGCAGTATTTT	CASSPGLAGRDTQYF
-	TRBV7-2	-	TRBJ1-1	TGTGCCAGCAGCTCCGGGATGAGGACTGAAGCTTTCTTT	CASSSGMRTEAFF
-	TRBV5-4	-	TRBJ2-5	TGTGCCAGCAGCTTGGTCGGGGACTCAGAGACCCAGTACTTC	CASSLVGDSETQYF
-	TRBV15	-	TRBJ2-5	TGTGCCACCAGCAGAGCGAGGAACCAAGAGACCCAGTACTTC	CATSRARNQETQYF
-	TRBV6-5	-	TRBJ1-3	TGTGCCAGCGGGGAGCCTGGAAACACCATATATTTT	CASGEPGNTIYF
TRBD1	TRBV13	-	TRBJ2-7	TGTGCCAGCAGCTTAAGTTTTGGGACAGGGATCTACGAGCAGTACTTC	CASSLSFGTGIYEQYF
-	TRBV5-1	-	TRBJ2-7	TGCGCCAGCAGCAAAGCCCCGTACGAGCAGTACTTC	CASSKAPYEQYF
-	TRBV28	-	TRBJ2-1	TGTGCCAGCAGTTTAGGACAAAGCTCCTACAATGAGCAGTTCTTC	CASSLGQSSYNEQFF
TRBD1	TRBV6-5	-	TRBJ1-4	TGTGCCAGCAGTGCCAGGGGGCTGGGTAATGAAAAACTGTTTTTT	CASSARGLGNEKLFF